This TCR beta chain was identified during a study of pediatric ulcerative colitis. Per germline, CDR1 SGHVS and CDR2 FQNEAQ. The CDR3 spans 18 residues. V trimming: 1 base; J trimming: 6 bases; junction bases outside the gene matches: 15. Rectal tissue came from one to two pinch biopsies taken at colonoscopy. The assay was run at survey level. The table came from immunoSEQ multiplex PCR; TCRdb's copy has only in-frame clones and leaves some out. The sample consists of roughly 19,000 clones, roughly 70% of them appearing once. Sequenced sample: gut tissue. The receptor was isolated from a boy between 10 and 17 years old with moderate ulcerative colitis. The chain has TRBV7-8 and TRBJ2-7, with 10 bases matching TRBD1. The CDR3 nucleotides are TGTGCCAGCAGCTTAGTGGAAGGGGGAACGGGACAGGGGCGCGAGCAGTACTTC. It encodes CASSLVEGGTGQGREQYF.